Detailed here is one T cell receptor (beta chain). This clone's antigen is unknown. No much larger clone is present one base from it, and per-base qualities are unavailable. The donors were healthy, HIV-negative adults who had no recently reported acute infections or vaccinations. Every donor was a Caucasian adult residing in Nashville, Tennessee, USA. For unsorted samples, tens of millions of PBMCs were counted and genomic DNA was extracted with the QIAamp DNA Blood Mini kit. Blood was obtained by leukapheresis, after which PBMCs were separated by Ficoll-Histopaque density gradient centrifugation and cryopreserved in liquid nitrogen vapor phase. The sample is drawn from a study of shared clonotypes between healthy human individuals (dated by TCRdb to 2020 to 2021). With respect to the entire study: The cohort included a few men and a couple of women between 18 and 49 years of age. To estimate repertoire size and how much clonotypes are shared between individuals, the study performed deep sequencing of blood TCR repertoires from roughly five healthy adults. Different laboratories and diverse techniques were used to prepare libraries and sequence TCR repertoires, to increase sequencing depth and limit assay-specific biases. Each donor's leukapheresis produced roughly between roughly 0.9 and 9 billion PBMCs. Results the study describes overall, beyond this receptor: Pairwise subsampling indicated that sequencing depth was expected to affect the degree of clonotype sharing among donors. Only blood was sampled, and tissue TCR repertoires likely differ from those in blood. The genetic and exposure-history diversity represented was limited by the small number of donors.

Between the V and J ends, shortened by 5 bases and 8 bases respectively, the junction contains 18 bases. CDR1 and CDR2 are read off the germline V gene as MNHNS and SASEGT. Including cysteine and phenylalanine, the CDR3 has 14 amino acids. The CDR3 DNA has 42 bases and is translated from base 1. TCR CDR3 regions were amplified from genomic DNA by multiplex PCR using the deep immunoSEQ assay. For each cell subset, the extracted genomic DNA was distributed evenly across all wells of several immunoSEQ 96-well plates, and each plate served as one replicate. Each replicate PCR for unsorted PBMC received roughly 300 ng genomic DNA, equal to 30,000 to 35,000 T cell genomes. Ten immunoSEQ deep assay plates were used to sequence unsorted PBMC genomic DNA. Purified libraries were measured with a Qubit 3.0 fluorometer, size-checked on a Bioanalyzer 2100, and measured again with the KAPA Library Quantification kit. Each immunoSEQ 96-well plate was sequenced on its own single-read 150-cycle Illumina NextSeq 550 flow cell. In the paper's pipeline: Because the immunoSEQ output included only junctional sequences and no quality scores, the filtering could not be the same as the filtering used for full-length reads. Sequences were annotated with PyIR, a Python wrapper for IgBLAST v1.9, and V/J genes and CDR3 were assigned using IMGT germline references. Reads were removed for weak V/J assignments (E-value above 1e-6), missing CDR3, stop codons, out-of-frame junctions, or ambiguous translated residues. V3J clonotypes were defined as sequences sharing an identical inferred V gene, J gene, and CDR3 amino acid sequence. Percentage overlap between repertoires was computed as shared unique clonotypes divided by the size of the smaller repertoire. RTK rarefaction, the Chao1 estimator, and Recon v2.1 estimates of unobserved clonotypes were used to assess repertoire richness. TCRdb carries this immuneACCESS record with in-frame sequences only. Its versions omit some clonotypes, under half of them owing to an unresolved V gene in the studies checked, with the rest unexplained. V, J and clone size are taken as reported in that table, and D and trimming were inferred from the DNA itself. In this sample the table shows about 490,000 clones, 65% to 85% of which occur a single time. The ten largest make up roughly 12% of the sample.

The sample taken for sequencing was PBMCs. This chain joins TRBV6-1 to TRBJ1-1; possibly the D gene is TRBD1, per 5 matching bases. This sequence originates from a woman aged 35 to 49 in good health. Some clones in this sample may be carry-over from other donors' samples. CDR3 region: CASSTTLGALEAFF. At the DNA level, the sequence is TGTGCCAGCAGTACCACCCTAGGGGCCCTCGAAGCTTTCTTT.